The source of this T cell receptor (beta chain) is a study of T-cell memory formation after mild COVID-19. Points from the study as a whole: Nothing confirmed that second-wave clones peaking on day 37 were specific for SARS-CoV-2.

Using its own MiXCR run on the 5' RACE reads, TCRdb lists one record per CDR3 protein. The sample carries approximately 290,000 distinct CDR3 sequences, approximately 8.4% recorded once. This clonotype was seen a few times. Its antigen is as yet unknown. The V end lost 0 bases, the J end lost 9 bases, and 7 bases lay between the germline ends. Germline V gene data show CDR1 as SGDLS and CDR2 as YYNGEE. This CDR3 comprises 12 residues. The chain carries TRBV9 and TRBJ2-1, with unresolved D. This clonotype was obtained from a man aged 18 to 30 who had mild COVID-19 (a few samples of this study predate the infection). Cell type and time point are not known. Sequencing was done on a sample of PBMCs or a T cell subset sorted from them (not recorded which). The CDR3 DNA is TGTGCCAGCAGCGTAGACTATTTTGAGCAGTTCTTC. Translating it yields CASSVDYFEQFF.